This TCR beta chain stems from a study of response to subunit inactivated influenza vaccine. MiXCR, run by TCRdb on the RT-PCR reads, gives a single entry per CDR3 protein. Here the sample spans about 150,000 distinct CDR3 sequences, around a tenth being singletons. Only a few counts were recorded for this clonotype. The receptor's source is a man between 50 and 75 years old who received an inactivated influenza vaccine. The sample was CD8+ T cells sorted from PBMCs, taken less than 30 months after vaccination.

The CDR3 sequence: CASSTGGASYEQYF. The CDR3 DNA reads as TGTGCCAGCAGCACGGGGGGGGCATCCTACGAGCAGTACTTC. This sequence joins TRBV7-8 and TRBJ2-7; 8 nucleotides match TRBD2. This CDR3 has 14 amino acids. Unmatched junction bases numbered 4, after V lost 5 bases and J lost 1 base. Germline V gives CDR1 SGHVS, CDR2 FQNEAQ.